The 29 T cell receptor beta chains listed next were all sequenced from one sample in a study of patients and donors after allogeneic stem cell transplantation. TCRdb re-called the RT-PCR reads with MiXCR, one entry per CDR3 protein. Among approximately 200,000 distinct CDR3 sequences listed, 40% to 45% were seen once. The material sequenced was blood, either unsorted or a sorted T cell fraction (not recorded which). These receptors all come from a human donor who was either an allogeneic HSCT recipient or a stem cell or donor lymphocyte infusion donor (not recorded which). It is not recorded whose cells these are; they may come from a transplant donor.

The gene calls are TRBV7-9 and TRBJ1-4, with a tentative D call TRBD1 (6 bases). Trimming left V 5 bases short and J 8 bases short, with 18 bases between. Germline values: CDR1 SEHNR, CDR2 FQNEAQ (reference sequence). The CDR3 extends over 15 amino acids. CDR3 sequence (DNA): TGTGCCAGCAGCGGACAACAGGGAGGAGACGAAAAACTGTTTTTT. The encoded protein is CASSGQQGGDEKLFF. Using reference TRBV7-9 and TRBJ1-4 for the parts outside the CDR3, the full variable domain is DTGVSQNPRHKITKRGQNVTFRCDPISEHNRLYWYRQTLGQGPEFLTYFQNEAQLEKSRLLSDRFSAERPKGSFSTLEIQRTEQGDSAMYLCASSGQQGGDEKLFFGSGTQLSVL.

CDR3 in DNA: TGTGCCAGCAGTTACGGACCGCCTGGAAACACCATATATTTT. Its translation is CASSYGPPGNTIYF. The chain carries TRBV6-6 and TRBJ1-3; no clear D gene. Germline loops: CDR1 MNHNY, CDR2 SVGAGI (reference sequence). V was clipped by 2 bases and J by 2 bases, with 7 bases between them. This CDR3 has 14 residues.

This clonotype occurred a few times. The chain joins TRBV12-3 or TRBV12-4 to TRBJ2-1; D may be TRBD2 (6 bases). V lost 3 bases, J lost 2 bases, and 11 bases lay in between. The CDR3 sequence is 15 residues long. The CDR3 protein is CASSFGSPTYNEQFF. CDR3 DNA sequence: TGTGCCAGCAGTTTCGGGAGCCCTACCTACAATGAGCAGTTCTTC.

The rearrangement links TRBV4-2 to TRBJ1-1; 7 nucleotides line up with TRBD1. Per the germline V gene, CDR1 is LGHNA and CDR2 is YNFKEQ. The V gene end was trimmed by 4 bases and the J gene end by 4 bases; junction bases not matched to a gene: 6. This CDR3 has 14 amino acids. CDR3 nucleotides: TGTGCCAGCAGCCCACAGGGGTTGTTCACTGAAGCTTTCTTT. As protein: CASSPQGLFTEAFF.

This clonotype was recorded a few times. This chain links TRBV12-3 or TRBV12-4 with TRBJ2-5; D is possibly TRBD2 (7 bases). The V end was cut by 2 bases, the J end by 5 bases, with 12 bases between. The CDR3 sequence is 14 residues long. The CDR3 is CASSLWEGGETQYF. CDR3 bases: TGTGCCAGCAGTTTATGGGAGGGGGGGGAGACCCAGTACTTC.

This chain links TRBV12-3 or TRBV12-4 with TRBJ2-2; D is unresolved. V dropped 1 base and J dropped 0 bases, with 6 bases sitting between them. The CDR3 extends over 15 amino acids. CDR3 sequence reads: CASSLGSANTGELFF. In nucleotides, the CDR3 is TGTGCCAGCAGTTTAGGTTCGGCGAACACCGGGGAGCTGTTTTTT.

In its sample, this clonotype was seen a few times. J is TRBJ1-1 and V is TRBV7-6; 8 bases line up with TRBD1. The trim removed 5 bases at V and 4 bases at J, leaving 6 bases unmatched. This CDR3 is 14 amino acids long. Germline lookup yields CDR1 SGHVS and CDR2 FNYEAQ. CDR3 protein: CASSPGGAGTEAFF. CDR3 coding DNA: TGTGCCAGCAGCCCAGGGGGCGCGGGCACTGAAGCTTTCTTT.

This clonotype was counted only a few times. This chain joins TRBV29-1 and TRBJ1-4, with D uncertain. Trimming took off 6 bases at V and 4 bases at J, with 15 bases between the two ends. The CDR3 consists of 14 residues. CDR1 and CDR2 (germline): SQVTM, ANQGSEA. CDR3 nucleotide sequence: TGCAGCGTCCTGTCTGATCAAAGTAATGAAAAACTGTTTTTT. It specifies CSVLSDQSNEKLFF.

The chain carries TRBV29-1 and TRBJ2-1; TRBD2 agrees at 12 bases. The CDR3 is 17 amino acids. V lost 5 bases and J lost 0; bases outside the gene matches: 8. Per the germline V gene, CDR1 is SQVTM and CDR2 is ANQGSEA. The CDR3 region has the DNA TGCAGCGTTTTGGGGCTAGCGGGAGGGAGCTCCTACAATGAGCAGTTCTTC. This encodes CSVLGLAGGSSYNEQFF.

This chain links TRBV6-2 or TRBV6-3 with TRBJ1-5; D is uncertain. The CDR3 is 15 residues long. Looked up from germline, CDR1 is MNHEY and CDR2 is SVGEGT. Trimming removed 6 bases at V and 2 bases at J, with 14 bases between. DNA for the CDR3: TGTGCCAGCAGATCCGGCGGGAGCGGCAATCAGCCCCAGCATTTT. It codes for CASRSGGSGNQPQHF.

The table lists this clonotype with a few counts. As DNA, the CDR3 is TGCGCCAGCAGCTTATACGGGACAGGGTATGATGAGCAGTTCTTC. Translating it yields CASSLYGTGYDEQFF. V and J are TRBV5-1 and TRBJ2-1, with 9 bases lining up with TRBD1. From germline, CDR1 is SGHRS and CDR2 YFSETQ. This CDR3 contains 15 residues. V was clipped by 2 bases and J by 8 bases; unmatched bases: 8.

The rearrangement links TRBV6-5 to TRBJ2-3; 14 bases are shared with TRBD2. The germline gives CDR1 MNHEY, CDR2 SVGAGI. Trimming at V came to 7 bases and at J to 4 bases, leaving 1 base not matched to a gene. This CDR3 is 14 amino acids long. CDR3 nucleotide sequence: TGTGCCAGCAAGGGACTAGCGGGAGCAGATACGCAGTATTTT. It specifies CASKGLAGADTQYF.

This clonotype has more than one count but fewer than ten. V and J are TRBV6-6 and TRBJ1-5; no clear D gene. The V end was cut by 5 bases, the J end by 8 bases, with 13 bases between. Germline V gene data show CDR1 as MNHNY and CDR2 as SVGAGI (reference sequence). The CDR3 has 13 residues. In nucleotides, the CDR3 is TGTGCCAGCAGTACCTATTTTTACGAGCCCCAGCATTTT. It yields the protein CASSTYFYEPQHF.

The chain joins TRBV28 to TRBJ1-5; D perhaps matches TRBD1 (5 bases). Trimming left V 8 bases short and J 1 base short, with 15 bases between. The CDR3 sequence is 15 residues long. Looked up from germline, CDR1 is MDHEN and CDR2 is SYDVKM. CDR3 nucleotide sequence: TGTGCCAGCCAGGAAGGGACGGTCAGCAATCAGCCCCAGCATTTT. Translating gives CASQEGTVSNQPQHF.

This clonotype has only one observation. This chain joins TRBV9 and TRBJ2-7; D may be TRBD2 (6 bases). V shed 4 bases and J shed 6 bases, with 17 bases lying between them. The germline gives CDR1 SGDLS, CDR2 YYNGEE. The CDR3 has 14 residues. CDR3 in DNA: TGTGCCAGCAGCCATGTGGGAGGAGGGCCCGAGCAGTACTTC. Translated, it gives CASSHVGGGPEQYF.

This clonotype was counted a few times. The rearrangement joins TRBV29-1 to TRBJ1-1; no clear D. Per the germline V gene, CDR1 is SQVTM and CDR2 is ANQGSEA. V dropped 3 bases and J dropped 1 base, with 12 bases sitting between them. CDR3 length equals 14 residues. CDR3 sequence (DNA): TGCAGCGTTGAGGAGGGCCCGACGAACACTGAAGCTTTCTTT. Amino acids: CSVEEGPTNTEAFF.

V gene TRBV7-9 combines with J gene TRBJ2-5; TRBD2 agrees at 12 bases. This CDR3 comprises 17 residues. From germline, CDR1 is SEHNR and CDR2 FQNEAQ (reference sequence). The V segment lost 3 bases and the J segment 2 bases; nucleotides outside the gene matches: 7. The chain's CDR3 is CASSFHLGLAGQETQYF. The CDR3 DNA follows: TGTGCCAGCAGCTTCCACCTCGGACTAGCGGGGCAAGAGACCCAGTACTTC.

In this sample, this clonotype turned up a few times. The chain couples TRBV7-2 to TRBJ1-2, with 12 bases aligning to TRBD1. After removal of 5 bases from V and 6 bases from J, the junction contained 10 bases not matched to a gene. CDR3 size: 16 residues. Germline V gene data show CDR1 as SGHTA and CDR2 as FQGNSA. The CDR3, as DNA: TGTGCCAGCAGCAGCCGGGACAGGGGGCAATTCGATGGCTACACCTTC. Amino acids: CASSSRDRGQFDGYTF. The full variable domain, completed using reference TRBV7-2 and TRBJ1-2, is GAGVSQSPSNKVTEKGKDVELRCDPISGHTALYWYRQSLGQGLEFLIYFQGNSAPDKSGLPSDRFSAERTGGSVSTLTIQRTQQEDSAVYLCASSSRDRGQFDGYTFGSGTRLTVV.

As for this clonotype: Lacking the conserved final phenylalanine or tryptophan, this CDR3 likely reflects a read error. The chain joins TRBV20-1 to TRBJ1-2; possibly TRBD1 for D (5 bases). Germline CDR1 is DFQATT and CDR2 is SNEGSKA (reference sequence). The CDR3 runs 15 residues. CDR3 sequence (DNA): TGCAGTGTTAGAGATACCAGGGTAGACATTTATGGCTACACCATC. Its protein product is CSVRDTRVDIYGYTI.

This clonotype was detected ten times or more. This chain connects TRBV6-5 to TRBJ1-1; D may be TRBD1 (6 bases). The length of the CDR3 is 13 residues. V was trimmed by 6 bases and J by 1 base, leaving 9 bases between them. Germline V gene sequence: CDR1 MNHEY, CDR2 SVGAGI. The CDR3 DNA reads as TGTGCCAGCAGACTAGGGGGGAACACTGAAGCTTTCTTT. Its protein is CASRLGGNTEAFF.

This chain uses TRBV7-9 with TRBJ1-3, with D perhaps matching TRBD1 (5 bases). Germline V gene sequence: CDR1 SEHNR, CDR2 FQNEAQ (reference sequence). Trimming shortened V by 1 base and J by 2 bases, and 6 bases separated the two germline ends. CDR3 length: 14 amino acids. CDR3 bases: TGTGCCAGCAGCTTAGTAGGGGCTGGAAACACCATATATTTT. It translates to CASSLVGAGNTIYF.

V gene TRBV12-3 or TRBV12-4 combines with J gene TRBJ2-1, with D possibly matching TRBD2 (6 bases). This CDR3 region has 13 residues. Trimming removed 6 bases from V and 8 bases from J, with 14 bases in between. This CDR3 is CASRGGGSDEQFF. Written as DNA, the CDR3 is TGTGCCAGCAGGGGAGGAGGCTCGGATGAGCAGTTCTTC.

This clonotype was seen a handful of times. The genes are TRBV4-1 and TRBJ1-2, with D possibly being TRBD1 (5 bases). The CDR3 contains 14 residues. CDR1 MGHRA and CDR2 YSYEKL come from the germline V gene. V lost 2 bases and J 1 base, leaving 8 bases between the germline ends. As DNA, the CDR3 is TGCGCCAGCAGCCAACTAGACAGTAACTATGGCTACACCTTC. Translation: CASSQLDSNYGYTF.

This clonotype was counted between two and nine times. The gene calls are TRBV20-1 and TRBJ2-3; TRBD2 agrees at 13 bases. The CDR3 covers 14 residues. Trimming at V came to 6 bases and at J to 4 bases, leaving 4 bases not matched to a gene. In germline, CDR1 is DFQATT, CDR2 SNEGSKA (reference sequence). The DNA of the CDR3 is TGCAGTGCCCCACTAGCGGGAGGGCCAGATACGCAGTATTTT. Amino acid sequence: CSAPLAGGPDTQYF.

This clonotype was counted only a few times. J is TRBJ1-2 and V is TRBV7-3; D call uncertain. V was cut by 1 base and J by 6 bases, with 18 bases left in between. Germline CDR1 SGHTA, CDR2 FQGTGA. The CDR3 contains 16 residues. The CDR3 here is CASSLSGDLSWDGYTF. DNA for the CDR3: TGTGCCAGCAGCTTAAGTGGCGACCTGTCGTGGGATGGCTACACCTTC. The entire variable domain, with the rest obtained from reference TRBV7-3 and TRBJ1-2, is as follows: GAGVSQTPSNKVTEKGKYVELRCDPISGHTALYWYRQSLGQGPEFLIYFQGTGAADDSGLPNDRFFAVRPEGSVSTLKIQRTERGDSAVYLCASSLSGDLSWDGYTFGSGTRLTVV.

The chain links TRBV7-6 to TRBJ1-1; no clear D. Germline-derived CDR1 and CDR2 are SGHVS and FNYEAQ. The CDR3 length is 14 residues. Trimming pared 1 base from V and 4 bases from J, leaving 10 bases between. The CDR3, as DNA: TGTGCCAGCAGCTTAGGCGACATTCGCACTGAAGCTTTCTTT. Amino acids: CASSLGDIRTEAFF.

This sequence joins TRBV9 and TRBJ1-1; a weak D match, TRBD1 (5 bases). CDR1 and CDR2 (germline): SGDLS, YYNGEE. V was clipped by 3 bases and J by 8 bases, with 11 bases between them. CDR3 length: 12 residues. The CDR3 loop reads CASSADSREAFF. The CDR3 coding sequence is TGTGCCAGCAGCGCCGACAGTCGAGAAGCTTTCTTT.

This clonotype was seen a few times. The chain links TRBV5-6 to TRBJ1-1; TRBD1 aligns across 7 bases. J lost 5 bases, V lost 4 bases, and 11 bases had no gene match. Germline V lookup: CDR1 SGHDT, CDR2 YYEEEE. The CDR3 loop spans 15 amino acids. This CDR3 reads CASSALTGIITEAFF. The CDR3 DNA is TGTGCCAGCAGCGCCTTGACAGGGATAATTACTGAAGCTTTCTTT. Based on the CDR3 plus reference TRBV5-6 and TRBJ1-1, the full variable domain is DAGVTQSPTHLIKTRGQQVTLRCSPKSGHDTVSWYQQALGQGPQFIFQYYEEEERQRGNFPDRFSGHQFPNYSSELNVNALLLGDSALYLCASSALTGIITEAFFGQGTRLTVV.

The chain combines TRBV7-9 with TRBJ2-7; perhaps TRBD1 as D (5 bases). The CDR3 is 16 residues long. The V gene lost 1 base and the J gene lost 1 base, with 14 bases spanning the gap. Per germline, CDR1 SEHNR and CDR2 FQNEAQ (reference sequence). The CDR3 region has the DNA TGTGCCAGCAGCTTAGGGGGCGGCCTCCCATCCTACGAGCAGTACTTC. This encodes CASSLGGGLPSYEQYF.